This entry describes one TCR beta chain. Its antigen is not known. Measured with immunoSEQ multiplex PCR; TCRdb has only the in-frame clones, and not every one. The sample has tens of thousands of clones; 85% to 95% are singletons. From germline, CDR1 is MGHRA and CDR2 YSYEKL. Trimming shortened V by 1 base and J by 0 bases, and 6 bases separated the two germline ends. The CDR3 is 14 amino acids. This sample was included in a study of graft-versus-host responses after intestinal transplantation. V gene TRBV4-1 combines with J gene TRBJ2-5; D is ambiguous. This material consisted of unstimulated CD8+ T cells sorted from spleen or lymph node cells, taken before intestinal transplant. This clonotype was obtained from a human donor who received an intestinal transplant. The CDR3 loop reads CASSQGRYQETQYF. The CDR3 nucleotides read TGCGCCAGCAGCCAAGGGCGGTACCAAGAGACCCAGTACTTC.